The clone carrying this T cell receptor beta chain has only one observation. Its antigen is currently unknown. The treatment denotes: oral pan-JAK inhibitor, 5-10 mg twice daily. Specimens obtained from alopecia areata patients comprised lesional scalp punch biopsies and peripheral blood. The data originate from a study of CD8+ T cells in alopecia areata. The wider study: The study gave treated patients oral tofacitinib at 5 to 10 mg twice daily.

Regarding the study as a whole: Only a single nonresponder existed, so baseline CD8+ expansion links stay unclear.

Isolated RNA was reverse transcribed into cDNA used as the sequencing template. Measured with immunoSEQ multiplex PCR; TCRdb has only the in-frame clones, and not every one. This table has roughly 100,000 clones, 50% to 75% appearing once. The sample consisted of CD8+ T cells sorted from blood, taken at week 4, from a patient treated with tofacitinib. This TCR was recovered from a human donor with alopecia areata.

The CDR3: CSVVPGTEAFF. DNA for the CDR3: TGCAGCGTCGTTCCGGGGACTGAAGCTTTCTTT. The J gene is TRBJ1-1, the V gene TRBV29-1; no firm D call. From germline, CDR1 is SQVTM and CDR2 ANQGSEA. V lost 6 bases and J lost 5, with 10 bases in between. This CDR3 comprises 11 residues.